The 2 T cell receptor beta chains below come from one sample, sequenced in a study of STAT5B mutations in CD4+ large granular lymphocyte leukemia. Profiled with immunoSEQ multiplex PCR; TCRdb holds only in-frame clones, not every one. The data show some 21,000 clones, about 75% seen once. Sequenced: CD4+ T cells from blood buffy coats. The receptors shown here come from a human donor in good health.

The table lists this clone with a few counts. This chain uses TRBV12-5 with TRBJ1-6; D gene unclear. V was shortened by 5 bases and J by 7 bases, with 15 bases between the two germline ends. CDR1 LGHNT and CDR2 FRNRAP come from the germline V gene. This CDR3 spans 15 amino acids. The CDR3 sequence is CASGGDSLGNSPLHF. CDR3 in DNA: TGTGCTAGTGGTGGAGACTCCCTGGGGAATTCACCCCTCCACTTT. Looking up the rest from reference TRBV12-5 and TRBJ1-6 gives the full variable domain: DARVTQTPRHKVTEMGQEVTMRCQPILGHNTVFWYRQTMMQGLELLAYFRNRAPLDDSGMPKDRFSAEMPDATLATLKIQPSEPRDSAVYFCASGGDSLGNSPLHFGNGTRLTVT.

This clone has just a few counts. This chain uses TRBV30 with TRBJ1-5; TRBD1 might be the D (6 bases). CDR1 and CDR2 from the germline V gene are GTSNPN and SVGIG (reference sequence). V shed 2 bases and J shed 9 bases, with 20 bases lying between them. The CDR3 has 15 amino acids. The CDR3 DNA reads as TGTGCCTGGAGTCGTACGGGGACAACGGGTAGGCCCCAGCATTTT. This encodes CAWSRTGTTGRPQHF.